The rows below give T cell receptor beta chains drawn from one sample of a study of cytomegalovirus exposure and HLA in healthy donors. The repertoire was sequenced with immunoSEQ multiplex PCR; TCRdb's copy has only in-frame clones and lacks some. The table shows roughly 200,000 clones, with over 80% occurring only once. Sequenced sample: PBMCs. The receptors were gathered from a man aged 25-45 years in good health and CMV-seronegative. The CDR3 runs from the conserved cysteine through the conserved F or W. A D gene is named only where the DNA matches it firmly. Clone size is shown for a subset of rows, as once, few, many or a class of expanded clone.

TRBD1 | TRBJ1-2 | TRBV7-2 | once | CASSSDRVYGYTF | TGTGCCAGCAGCTCGGACAGGGTCTATGGCTACACCTTC
- | TRBJ2-2 | TRBV27 | - | CASGYSGTGELFF | TGTGCCAGTGGATATAGCGGAACCGGGGAGCTGTTTTTT
- | TRBJ1-2 | TRBV28 | - | CASSFSIVTRGYTF | TGTGCCAGCAGTTTTAGTATAGTCACGCGCGGCTACACCTTC
TRBD2 | TRBJ2-5 | TRBV5-1 | - | CASRLAGSQETQYF | TGCGCCAGCAGACTAGCGGGATCCCAAGAGACCCAGTACTTC
TRBD1 | TRBJ2-3 | TRBV28 | - | CASSLPGGNQIPQYF | TGTGCCAGCAGTTTACCAGGGGGCAACCAGATACCGCAGTATTTT
TRBD2 | TRBJ2-5 | TRBV7-2 | - | CASSLARERETQYF | TGTGCCAGCAGCTTAGCGCGGGAGCGGGAGACCCAGTACTTC
TRBD2 | TRBJ2-3 | TRBV6-1 | - | CASSESGGGGTDTQYF | TGTGCCAGCAGTGAAAGCGGCGGGGGGGGCACAGATACGCAGTATTTT
- | TRBJ2-1 | TRBV7-2 | once | CASCDQASNEQFF | TGTGCCAGCTGTGACCAAGCGAGCAATGAGCAGTTCTTC
TRBD1 | TRBJ2-7 | TRBV6-1 | once | CASGISGTGSYEQYF | TGTGCCAGCGGGATAAGCGGGACAGGGTCCTACGAGCAGTACTTC
- | TRBJ2-7 | TRBV27 | - | CASSYQGPGLSEQYF | TGTGCCAGCAGTTATCAAGGGCCCGGACTCTCCGAGCAGTACTTC
- | TRBJ2-1 | TRBV11-2 | - | CASSLEGSGRLGNEQFF | TGTGCCAGCAGCTTAGAGGGCAGCGGAAGGTTAGGGAATGAGCAGTTCTTC
- | TRBJ2-5 | TRBV6-6 | once | CATGVGSQYF | TGTGCCACCGGAGTCGGGAGCCAGTACTTC
TRBD2 | TRBJ2-5 | TRBV9 | few | CASSEFSGGVVEETQYF | TGTGCCAGCAGCGAGTTTAGCGGGGGGGTAGTCGAAGAGACCCAGTACTTC
TRBD2 | TRBJ2-1 | TRBV4-1 | - | CASSQRGTSDEQFF | TGCGCCAGCAGCCAGAGAGGGACTAGCGATGAGCAGTTCTTC
- | TRBJ2-7 | TRBV5-6 | once | CASSYPAISYEQYF | TGTGCCAGCAGCTACCCAGCGATCTCCTACGAGCAGTACTTC
TRBD1 | TRBJ2-7 | TRBV5-1 | - | CASRGDRGWYEQYF | TGCGCCAGCAGGGGAGACAGGGGCTGGTACGAGCAGTACTTC
TRBD2 | TRBJ2-5 | TRBV2 | - | CASSLTSGGEETQYF | TGTGCCAGCAGCCTGACTAGCGGGGGGGAGGAGACCCAGTACTTC
- | TRBJ1-3 | TRBV5-5 | few | CASSLDRYSGNTIYF | TGTGCCAGCAGCTTGGACAGGTACTCTGGAAACACCATATATTTT
- | TRBJ1-1 | TRBV7-9 | - | CASSLDSGGNTEAFF | TGTGCCAGCAGCCTGGACTCGGGGGGGAACACTGAAGCTTTCTTT
TRBD1 | TRBJ2-3 | TRBV7-2 | - | CASSLVATGGPDTQYF | TGTGCCAGCAGCTTAGTTGCGACAGGGGGCCCCGATACGCAGTATTTT
- | TRBJ2-7 | TRBV10-3 | - | CAISELQGSYEQYF | TGTGCCATCAGTGAGTTGCAGGGGTCCTACGAGCAGTACTTC
- | TRBJ2-2 | TRBV6-5 | - | CASSYFRGTGELFF | TGTGCCAGCAGTTACTTTCGGGGAACCGGGGAGCTGTTTTTT
TRBD2 | TRBJ2-7 | TRBV5-6 | - | CASSPSGRSYEQYF | TGTGCCAGCAGCCCTAGCGGGAGGTCCTACGAGCAGTACTTC
TRBD1 | TRBJ1-2 | TRBV7-9 | - | CASSPGTGRGYTF | TGTGCCAGCAGCCCCGGGACAGGACGGGGCTACACCTTC
- | TRBJ1-3 | TRBV2 | - | CASSPTGTMDLLYF | TGTGCCAGCAGTCCTACAGGGACGATGGACCTCCTATATTTT
- | TRBJ2-1 | TRBV9 | - | CASSVASANNEQFF | TGTGCCAGCAGCGTAGCTAGCGCGAACAATGAGCAGTTCTTC
- | TRBJ2-1 | TRBV27 | - | CASSLFRYNEQFF | TGTGCCAGCAGTTTATTTCGGTACAATGAGCAGTTCTTC
TRBD1 | TRBJ2-7 | TRBV15 | - | CATRQGAVDEQYF | TGTGCCACGCGACAGGGGGCGGTTGACGAGCAGTACTTC
TRBD1 | TRBJ2-2 | TRBV6-5 | - | CASTPRDRSSGELFF | TGTGCCAGCACCCCCAGGGACAGGAGTTCCGGGGAGCTGTTTTTT
TRBD1 | TRBJ1-5 | TRBV23-1 | - | CASSQCPGGTNQPQHF | TGCGCCAGCAGTCAATGTCCAGGGGGGACCAATCAGCCCCAGCATTTT
- | TRBJ2-7 | TRBV7-2 | - | CASSYWGGGLFYF | TGTGCCAGCAGCTACTGGGGAGGCGGGCTCTTTTACTTC
- | TRBJ2-2 | TRBV6-1 | - | CALQEANTGELFF | TGTGCCCTTCAGGAGGCAAACACCGGGGAGCTGTTTTTT
- | TRBJ2-1 | TRBV11-2 | - | CASSLEPINSYNEQFF | TGTGCCAGCAGCTTAGAACCTATTAACTCCTACAATGAGCAGTTCTTC
- | TRBJ2-1 | TRBV27 | - | CASTGTYYNEQFF | TGTGCCAGCACCGGGACATACTACAATGAGCAGTTCTTC
TRBD2 | TRBJ2-1 | TRBV12-5 | - | CASGETSGPYNEQFF | TGTGCTAGTGGTGAGACTAGCGGGCCTTACAATGAGCAGTTCTTC
- | TRBJ1-3 | TRBV4-1 | - | CASSQFQAGNTIYF | TGCGCCAGCAGCCAGTTCCAGGCCGGAAACACCATATATTTT
- | TRBJ2-3 | TRBV27 | - | CASSQTALLFTDTQYF | TGTGCCAGCAGTCAAACGGCCCTACTATTCACAGATACGCAGTATTTT
TRBD2 | TRBJ2-7 | TRBV5-1 | - | CASSSGGNSYEQYF | TGCGCCAGCAGTAGCGGGGGTAACTCCTACGAGCAGTACTTC
- | TRBJ1-4 | TRBV19 | - | CASSREKHEKLFF | TGTGCCAGTTCCCGGGAGAAGCATGAAAAACTGTTTTTT
- | TRBJ1-4 | TRBV23-1 | once | CASSLPTGGVFNEKLFF | TGCGCCAGCAGTCTCCCTACAGGCGGGGTTTTTAATGAAAAACTGTTTTTT
TRBD1 | TRBJ1-2 | TRBV5-1 | - | CASSAGQGGGGYTF | TGCGCCAGCAGCGCGGGACAGGGAGGCGGCGGCTACACCTTC
- | TRBJ1-5 | TRBV4-1 | - | CASSQVAQGIRGNQPQHF | TGCGCCAGCAGCCAAGTAGCACAGGGAATTCGGGGCAATCAGCCCCAGCATTTT
TRBD1 | TRBJ2-3 | TRBV14 | - | CASSQDRTGYTDTQYF | TGTGCCAGCAGCCAAGACCGGACAGGGTACACAGATACGCAGTATTTT
TRBD2 | TRBJ2-3 | TRBV6-5 | - | CASSSGGRIMQYF | TGTGCCAGCTCATCGGGCGGGAGGATAATGCAGTATTTT
- | TRBJ1-4 | TRBV19 | - | CASSWGTNEKLFF | TGTGCCAGTAGTTGGGGCACCAATGAAAAACTGTTTTTT
- | TRBJ2-2 | TRBV19 | - | CASSTLMKSNTGELFF | TGTGCCAGTAGTACCTTGATGAAGAGTAACACCGGGGAGCTGTTTTTT
- | TRBJ2-2 | TRBV6-5 | - | CASSYSPGVAGELFF | TGTGCCAGCAGTTACTCGCCGGGAGTTGCCGGGGAGCTGTTTTTT
- | TRBJ2-3 | TRBV5-1 | - | CASSLVPLLVRDTQYF | TGCGCCAGCAGCTTGGTCCCCCTCTTGGTGAGGGATACGCAGTATTTT
TRBD2 | TRBJ2-3 | TRBV7-9 | - | CSSSPGGGADTQYF | TGTTCCAGCAGCCCTGGTGGGGGGGCAGATACGCAGTATTTT
- | TRBJ1-5 | TRBV6-6 | few | CATSSQVNQPQHF | TGTGCCACCTCGTCACAGGTCAATCAGCCCCAGCATTTT
- | TRBJ1-5 | TRBV6-1 | - | CASSPHSEINQPQHF | TGTGCCAGCAGCCCCCATTCGGAGATCAATCAGCCCCAGCATTTT
- | TRBJ1-2 | TRBV6-5 | - | CASSYSRQYGYTF | TGTGCCAGCAGTTACTCAAGACAGTATGGCTACACCTTC
- | TRBJ1-2 | TRBV19 | - | CASSIGWDGYTF | TGTGCCAGTAGTATCGGGTGGGATGGCTACACCTTC
TRBD1 | TRBJ1-2 | TRBV6-4 | once | CASSDSGQGNYGYTF | TGTGCCAGCAGTGACTCGGGACAGGGGAACTATGGCTACACCTTC
TRBD1 | TRBJ1-6 | TRBV7-6 | - | CASSLSSGTGASPLHF | TGTGCCAGCAGCTTAAGTTCCGGGACAGGGGCTTCACCCCTCCACTTT
- | TRBJ1-3 | TRBV7-9 | - | CASSGRDSSGNTIYF | TGTGCCAGCAGCGGTCGGGACTCCTCTGGAAACACCATATATTTT